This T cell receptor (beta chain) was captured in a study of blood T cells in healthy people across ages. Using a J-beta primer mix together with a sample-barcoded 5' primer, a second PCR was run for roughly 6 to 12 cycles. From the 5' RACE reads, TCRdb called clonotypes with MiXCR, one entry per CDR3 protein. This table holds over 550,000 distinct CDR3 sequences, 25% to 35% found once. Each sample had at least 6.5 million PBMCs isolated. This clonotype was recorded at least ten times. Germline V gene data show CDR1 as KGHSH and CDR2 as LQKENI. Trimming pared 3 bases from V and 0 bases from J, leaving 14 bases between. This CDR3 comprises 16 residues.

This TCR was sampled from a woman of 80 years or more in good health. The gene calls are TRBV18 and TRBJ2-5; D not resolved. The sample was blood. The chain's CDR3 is CASSPGIGRYQETQYF. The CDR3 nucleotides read TGTGCCAGCTCACCCGGTATTGGGCGGTACCAAGAGACCCAGTACTTC.